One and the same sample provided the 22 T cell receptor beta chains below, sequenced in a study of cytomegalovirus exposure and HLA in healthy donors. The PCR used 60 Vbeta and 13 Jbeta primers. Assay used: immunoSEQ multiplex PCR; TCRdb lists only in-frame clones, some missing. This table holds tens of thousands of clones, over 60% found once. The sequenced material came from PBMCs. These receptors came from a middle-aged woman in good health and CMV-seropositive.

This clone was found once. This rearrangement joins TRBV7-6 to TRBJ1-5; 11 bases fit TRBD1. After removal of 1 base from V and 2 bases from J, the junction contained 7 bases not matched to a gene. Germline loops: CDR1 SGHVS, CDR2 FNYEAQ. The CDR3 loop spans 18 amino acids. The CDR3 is CASSLVPGTGGRNQPQHF. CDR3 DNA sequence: TGTGCCAGCAGCTTAGTACCCGGGACAGGGGGGCGCAATCAGCCCCAGCATTTT.

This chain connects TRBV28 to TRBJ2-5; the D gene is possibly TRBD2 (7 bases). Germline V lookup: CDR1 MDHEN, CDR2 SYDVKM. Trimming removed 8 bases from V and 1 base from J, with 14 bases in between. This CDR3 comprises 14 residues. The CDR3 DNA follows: TGTGCCAGCCGGGGGGACAACCTCCAAGAGACCCAGTACTTC. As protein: CASRGDNLQETQYF.

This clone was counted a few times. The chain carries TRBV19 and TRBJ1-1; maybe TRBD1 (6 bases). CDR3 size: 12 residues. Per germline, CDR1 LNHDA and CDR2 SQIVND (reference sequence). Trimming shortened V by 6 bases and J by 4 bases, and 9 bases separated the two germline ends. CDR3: CASRSGATEAFF. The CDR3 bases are TGTGCCAGTAGATCAGGGGCCACTGAAGCTTTCTTT. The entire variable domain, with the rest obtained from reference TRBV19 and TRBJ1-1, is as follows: DGGITQSPKYLFRKEGQNVTLSCEQNLNHDAMYWYRQDPGQGLRLIYYSQIVNDFQKGDIAEGYSVSREKKESFPLTVTSAQKNPTAFYLCASRSGATEAFFGQGTRLTVV.

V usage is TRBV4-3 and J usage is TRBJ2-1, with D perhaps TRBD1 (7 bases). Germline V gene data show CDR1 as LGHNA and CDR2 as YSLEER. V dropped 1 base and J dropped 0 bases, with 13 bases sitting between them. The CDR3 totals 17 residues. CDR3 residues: CASSQGRGQSSYNEQFF. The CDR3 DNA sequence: TGCGCCAGCAGCCAAGGGAGGGGGCAGAGCTCCTACAATGAGCAGTTCTTC.

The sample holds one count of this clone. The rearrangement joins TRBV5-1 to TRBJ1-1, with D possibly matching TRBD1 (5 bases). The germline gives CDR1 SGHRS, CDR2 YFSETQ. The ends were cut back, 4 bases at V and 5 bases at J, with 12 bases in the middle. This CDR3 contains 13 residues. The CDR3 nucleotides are TGCGCCAGCAGCAGTCAATCAGGGACTGAAGCTTTCTTT. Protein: CASSSQSGTEAFF.

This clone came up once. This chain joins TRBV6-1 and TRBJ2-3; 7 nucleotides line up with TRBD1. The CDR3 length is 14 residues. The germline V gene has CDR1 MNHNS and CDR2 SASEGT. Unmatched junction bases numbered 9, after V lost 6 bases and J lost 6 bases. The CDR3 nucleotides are TGTGCCAGCAGAGGGGGCAGGATTATGGATACGCAGTATTTT. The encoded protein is CASRGGRIMDTQYF.

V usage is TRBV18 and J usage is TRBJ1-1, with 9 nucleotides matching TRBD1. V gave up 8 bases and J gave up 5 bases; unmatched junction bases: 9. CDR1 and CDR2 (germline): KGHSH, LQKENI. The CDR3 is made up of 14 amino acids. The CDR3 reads CASTRDRVGTEAFF. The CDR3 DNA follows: TGTGCCAGCACCCGGGACAGGGTCGGGACTGAAGCTTTCTTT.

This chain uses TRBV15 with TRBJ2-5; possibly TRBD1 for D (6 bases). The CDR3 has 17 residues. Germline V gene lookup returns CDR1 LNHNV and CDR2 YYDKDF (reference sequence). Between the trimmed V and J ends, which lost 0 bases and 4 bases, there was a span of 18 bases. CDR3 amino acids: CATSRDRGSLLGETQYF. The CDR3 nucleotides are TGTGCCACCAGCAGAGACAGGGGTAGTCTTTTGGGAGAGACCCAGTACTTC.

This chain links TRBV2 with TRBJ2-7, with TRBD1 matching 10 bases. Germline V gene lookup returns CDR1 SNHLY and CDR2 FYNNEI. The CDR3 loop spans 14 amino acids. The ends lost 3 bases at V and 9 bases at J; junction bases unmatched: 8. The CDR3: CASSDGQGVAMQYF. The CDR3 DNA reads TGTGCCAGCAGTGATGGACAGGGGGTGGCGATGCAGTACTTC.

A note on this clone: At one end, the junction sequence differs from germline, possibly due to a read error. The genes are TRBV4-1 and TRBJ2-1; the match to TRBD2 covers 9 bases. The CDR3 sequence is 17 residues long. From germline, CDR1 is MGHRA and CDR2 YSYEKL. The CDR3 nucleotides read TGCCCCAGCAGCCAGGGAGCGGGAGGTCGATCCTACAATGAGCAGTTCTTC. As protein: CPSSQGAGGRSYNEQFF.

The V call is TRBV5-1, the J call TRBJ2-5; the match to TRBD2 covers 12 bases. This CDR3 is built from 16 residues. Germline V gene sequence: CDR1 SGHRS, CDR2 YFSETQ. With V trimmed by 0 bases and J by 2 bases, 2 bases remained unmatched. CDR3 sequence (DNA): TGCGCCAGCAGCTTGGTCCTAGCGGGAGGGCAAGAGACCCAGTACTTC. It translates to CASSLVLAGGQETQYF.

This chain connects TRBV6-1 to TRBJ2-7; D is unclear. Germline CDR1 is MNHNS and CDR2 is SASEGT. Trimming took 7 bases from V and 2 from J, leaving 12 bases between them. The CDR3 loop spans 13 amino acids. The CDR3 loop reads CASTVSQTYEQYF. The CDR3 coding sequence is TGTGCCAGCACAGTATCGCAAACCTACGAGCAGTACTTC.

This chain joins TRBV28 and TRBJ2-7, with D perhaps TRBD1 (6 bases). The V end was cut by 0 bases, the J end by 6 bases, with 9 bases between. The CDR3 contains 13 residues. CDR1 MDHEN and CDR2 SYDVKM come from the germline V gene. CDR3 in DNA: TGTGCCAGCAGTTTATGGGACAGTTTCGAGCAGTACTTC. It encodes CASSLWDSFEQYF.

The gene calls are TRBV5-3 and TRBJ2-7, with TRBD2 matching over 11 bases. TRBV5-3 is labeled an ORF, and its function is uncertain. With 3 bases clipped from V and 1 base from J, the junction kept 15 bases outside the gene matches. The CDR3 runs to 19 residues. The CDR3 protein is CARSYQLGTSGNLSYEQYF. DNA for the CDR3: TGTGCCAGAAGCTACCAACTGGGGACTAGCGGAAACTTATCCTACGAGCAGTACTTC.

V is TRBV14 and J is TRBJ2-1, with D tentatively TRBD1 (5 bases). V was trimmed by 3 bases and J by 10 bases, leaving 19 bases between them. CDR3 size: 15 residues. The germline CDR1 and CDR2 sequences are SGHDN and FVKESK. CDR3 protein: CASSQDHQGPNEQFF. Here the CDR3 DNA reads TGTGCCAGCAGCCAGGATCACCAGGGTCCCAACGAGCAGTTCTTC. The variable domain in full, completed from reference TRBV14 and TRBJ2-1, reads EAGVTQFPSHSVIEKGQTVTLRCDPISGHDNLYWYRRVMGKEIKFLLHFVKESKQDESGMPNNRFLAERTGGTYSTLKVQPAELEDSGVYFCASSQDHQGPNEQFFGPGTRLTVL.

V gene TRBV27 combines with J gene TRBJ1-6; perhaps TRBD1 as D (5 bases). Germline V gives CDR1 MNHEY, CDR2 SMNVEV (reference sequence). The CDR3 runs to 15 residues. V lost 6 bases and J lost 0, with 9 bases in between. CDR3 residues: CASRGGVSYNSPLHF. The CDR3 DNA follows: TGTGCCAGCAGGGGAGGGGTCTCCTATAATTCACCCCTCCACTTT.

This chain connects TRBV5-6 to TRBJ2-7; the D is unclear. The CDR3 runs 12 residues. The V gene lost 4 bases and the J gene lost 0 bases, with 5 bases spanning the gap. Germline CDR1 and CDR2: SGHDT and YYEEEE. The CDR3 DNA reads TGTGCCAGCAGCGCTAGCTCCTACGAGCAGTACTTC. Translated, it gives CASSASSYEQYF. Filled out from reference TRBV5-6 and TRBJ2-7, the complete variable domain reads DAGVTQSPTHLIKTRGQQVTLRCSPKSGHDTVSWYQQALGQGPQFIFQYYEEEERQRGNFPDRFSGHQFPNYSSELNVNALLLGDSALYLCASSASSYEQYFGPGTRLTVT.

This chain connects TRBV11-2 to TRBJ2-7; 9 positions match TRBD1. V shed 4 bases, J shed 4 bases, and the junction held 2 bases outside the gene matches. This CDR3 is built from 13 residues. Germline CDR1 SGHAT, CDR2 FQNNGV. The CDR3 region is CASSSGTGYEQYF. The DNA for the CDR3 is TGTGCCAGCAGCTCCGGGACAGGGTACGAGCAGTACTTC.

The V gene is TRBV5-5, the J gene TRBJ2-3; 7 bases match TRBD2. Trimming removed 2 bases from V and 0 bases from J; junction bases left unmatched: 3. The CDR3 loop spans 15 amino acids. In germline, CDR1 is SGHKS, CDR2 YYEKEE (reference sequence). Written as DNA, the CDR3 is TGTGCCAGCAGCTTACCTAGCGGAAGCACAGATACGCAGTATTTT. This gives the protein CASSLPSGSTDTQYF.

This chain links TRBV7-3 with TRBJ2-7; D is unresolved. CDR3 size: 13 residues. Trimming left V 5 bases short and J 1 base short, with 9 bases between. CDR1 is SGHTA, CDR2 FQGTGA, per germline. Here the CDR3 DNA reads TGTGCCAGCAGCCCCCACAAGTCCTACGAGCAGTACTTC. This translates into CASSPHKSYEQYF.

For the CDR3, the DNA is TGTGCCAGCAGCCCCAGGACAGGGGAAGAGACCCAGTACTTC. It translates to CASSPRTGEETQYF. The chain combines TRBV14 with TRBJ2-5; TRBD1 agrees at 9 bases. V gave up 4 bases and J gave up 3 bases; unmatched junction bases: 3. CDR3 length: 14 amino acids. Germline assignment: CDR1 SGHDN and CDR2 FVKESK.

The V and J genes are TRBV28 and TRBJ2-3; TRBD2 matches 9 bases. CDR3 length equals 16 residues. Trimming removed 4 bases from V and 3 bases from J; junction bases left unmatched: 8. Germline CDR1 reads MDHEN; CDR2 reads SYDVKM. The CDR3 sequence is CASSSLAGRGTDTQYF. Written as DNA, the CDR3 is TGTGCCAGCAGTTCCCTAGCGGGACGGGGGACAGATACGCAGTATTTT.